The source of this T cell receptor (beta chain) is a study of cytomegalovirus exposure and HLA in healthy donors listed by TCRdb under 2017. Turning to the overall study: According to an earlier analysis of a few hundred of the donors, roughly 180 million T cells yielded roughly 110 million unique TCR beta sequences and 276 Gb of sequence data. An early release that covered several hundred HLA-typed donors contained about 290 gigabases of sequencing data and 65 million to 100 million unique TCR sequences. Of the 300 to 450 genotyped donors, around 81% fell in the genetic ancestry cluster associated with self-reported Caucasian donors. The study was designed to test whether signatures of past pathogen exposure could be identified by cataloging public T cell receptors. The study profiled the T cell repertoires of hundreds of subjects by immunosequencing and related them to cytomegalovirus serostatus. A separate validation cohort of over a hundred different subjects was used in addition to the 666-subject first cohort. High-throughput TCR immunosequencing, statistical association of individual TCRs with disease status, and machine learning were combined to predict cytomegalovirus infection status. A later analysis re-examined previously published TCR beta repertoires from about 700 donors and added high-resolution HLA genotyping to investigate patterns of TCR occurrence. Rather than drawing on any new phenotypic data, the later analysis identified candidate immune exposures from TCR beta sequences and the way those sequences occurred across donors. To decide whether each TCR beta V gene segment behaved as functional or pseudogenic, an earlier analysis of some 600 of the donors relied on high-throughput TCR beta sequencing. Donor age, sex, ethnicity and CMV serostatus were compiled together with the repertoire data. Genome-wide SNP genotypes for about 55% of the roughly 670 donors were used in a later genetic analysis, which treated that subset as a discovery cohort. Every repertoire in the discovery cohort had been generated on one and the same sequencing platform. HLA typing covered class I and class II loci at four-digit resolution. The number of typed donors differed by locus: about 629-630 for A, B, C, DRB1 and DQB1; approximately 540 for DQA1; around 580 for DPA1; and about 470 for DPB1. Four or five DR-DQ haplotypes were handled as single units for association and clustering, since linkage in the cohort was strong. Among roughly 400 genotyped donors of the cohort, an average of approximately 200,000 unique TCR beta nucleotide sequences was sequenced per donor, of which approximately 19% were non-productive. General findings and caveats noted by the study authors: In an earlier analysis of approximately 590 of the donors, most TCR beta V segments were observed in productive rearrangements about 87% or about 30% of the time, broadly matching IMGT annotations. Correlated functional status among segregating V segments might be attributable to linkage disequilibrium, but an unknown experimental factor could not be ruled out. The study listed 150 to 200 TCR beta chains as associated with cytomegalovirus. In both the original and validation cohorts, the classifier was reported to diagnose cytomegalovirus status with high specificity and sensitivity. A later analysis found that TCR association rates varied across HLA loci, with DRB1 alleles showing the most associated TCRs and HLA-C alleles the fewest. Some IMGT-functional V segments, including TRBV6-2 and TRBV6-3, could not be distinguished by the 87-base-pair reads and were therefore excluded. Several of the top co-occurrence clusters appeared to be linked to parvovirus B19, influenza, CMV and Epstein-Barr virus, according to a later analysis. The authors suggested that the approach could potentially be extended to other disease states and immunological phenotypes. A later analysis associated some 17,000 TCR beta sequences with specific HLA alleles at a false discovery rate of 0.05. In a later analysis, HLA-associated TCR beta chains showed more clonal expansion and lower generation probabilities than non-associated chains that were equally common. Roughly uniform sequencing depth across donors was assumed in presence/absence analyses, although this assumption may not hold. Most CMV-associated TCR beta chains appeared to be HLA-restricted in a later analysis, and the HLA associations seemed to be driven largely by CMV exposure. In vitro tests confirmed that a few of the cytomegalovirus-associated TCR beta chains recognize cytomegalovirus antigens. Because HLA typing was unavailable for some donors at each locus, only the typed subset was used in association tests. Assigning TCR associations to individual alleles was difficult when HLA alleles, especially DR and DQ, strongly co-occurred. While some public TCRs were present in many individuals, most TCR sequences turned up only very rarely across donors. V-gene and J-gene trimming of TCR beta chains was associated with a missense DCLRE1C variant in a later genetic analysis, and the association was replicated in an independent cohort. A further reported finding was that TCR beta sequences accurately predicted the HLA-A and HLA-B alleles for most subjects in the first cohort. Immune exposure information for the cohort was limited to CMV serostatus. A cluster of highly shared sequence variants was judged likely to be a technical artifact of the sequencing pipeline. About 17 rarely observed V segments, including chromosome 9 orphons, were excluded from the earlier analysis of almost 600 of the donors because counts were too low. In a later genetic analysis, fewer N-insertions in productive TCRs were reported among donors in an Asian-associated ancestry cluster than the roughly 700-donor mean. This cohort had only TCR beta chains sequenced, and the lack of alpha or paired-chain data limited which features could be detected.

The germline V gene yields MDHEN for CDR1 and SYDVKM for CDR2. V is pared back by 3 bases and J by 1 base, with 6 bases lying between the germline termini. From the cysteine through the phenylalanine, the CDR3 covers 13 amino acids. The read is trimmed to its CDR3 DNA, 39 bases read in frame from base 1. Libraries came from the immunoSEQ multiplex PCR assay. A mixture of 60 forward primers for TCR Vbeta segments and 13 reverse primers for TCR Jbeta segments was used in the multiplex PCR. Amplification of the CDR3 region of rearranged TCR beta genes was performed with a multiplex PCR assay on genomic DNA. The Illumina HiSeq System was used to sequence the amplified TCR beta libraries as 87-base-pair reads. The authors processed their data as follows. In a later analysis, 80 million or so unique TCR beta chains were counted across the 500 to 850 repertoires, and roughly 11 million of these chains were shared by at least two donors. To remove PCR and sequencing errors, raw reads were error-corrected and collapsed into unique sequences using a nearest-neighbor algorithm that merged closely related sequences. V, D and J gene segments were assigned by aligning CDR3 sequences to IMGT reference sequences. Each retained sequence needed at least a six-nucleotide match to both a V gene segment and a J gene segment. Rearrangements were classified as productive when the CDR3 lacked stop codons and remained in frame with V and J, and all other rearrangements were classified as non-productive. CDR3 was defined according to IMGT convention as the region running from the second conserved V-encoded cysteine to the conserved J-encoded phenylalanine. Sequences without an unambiguous match to a single V gene segment were excluded from the earlier analysis of about 600 of the donors. In an earlier analysis of 587 of the donors, a V segment was called functional when productive rearrangements were above 56.7%, and segregating when the standard deviation between donors exceeded 5%. A statistical classification framework was built to diagnose cytomegalovirus status from the catalog of TCR beta chain sequences. V and J gene assignment, in a later analysis, came from comparing TCR nucleotide sequences with IMGT/GENE-DB human TR gene sequences. In a later analysis, CDR3 sequences and most-parsimonious VDJ recombination scenarios were assigned using the TCRdist pipeline. A later analysis defined each TCR beta chain by its CDR3 amino acid sequence plus V-gene family, and excluded reads lacking a unique V-gene family. A later analysis removed 592 highly shared, low-generation-probability nucleotide sequences to deal with suspected cross-contamination and a sequencing artifact. In a later analysis, a clonal expansion index was calculated for each public chain from normalized within-repertoire ranks of inferred template counts. In a later analysis, generation probabilities were computed using a VDJ recombination model fitted to out-of-frame rearrangements, and the results were checked against IGoR. Hypergeometric tests were used in a later analysis to score TCR-TCR, TCR-HLA and TCR-CMV co-occurrence, with a repertoire-size bias correction applied to the TCR pairs. To estimate false discovery rates, a later analysis permuted the HLA or CMV assignments 20 times. In a later analysis, co-occurring TCRs were grouped with DBSCAN, and TCRdist sequence similarity was added when clustering was performed within HLA-allele-positive subsets. For co-occurrence clustering, repertoires with fewer than 30,000 or more than 120,000 public chains were excluded, along with five or six repertoires with anomalous nucleotide sharing. TCRdb took over this immuneACCESS table, retaining in-frame rearrangements with V and J assigned. Such tables are incomplete; in checked studies, under half of the missing clones stem from an unresolved V gene, and the remainder is unexplained. That table furnishes V, J and clone size, whereas the DNA furnished D and trimming. This sample is represented by under 200,000 clones; around 63% of them were singletons. Of the sample, 4% to 5.5% falls within the top ten clones.

The cohort comprised 666 healthy bone marrow donors. Cohort members were all nominally healthy when sampled, although unrecorded immune exposures were likely present. The donor was CMV seropositive and belonged to the group of 270 or so seropositive cohort members. A peripheral blood sample was provided by each donor, and peripheral blood mononuclear cells were used for TCR beta sequencing. The Qiagen DNeasy Blood Extraction Kit was used to extract genomic DNA from the blood cell samples. As for this clone: Its target antigen remains unknown. No much larger clonotype is one base removed from it; base qualities were not supplied.

This clonotype was sampled from a woman aged 18-30 years in good health and CMV-seropositive. Here the chain combines TRBV28 and TRBJ2-5, with the D segment identity uncertain. Sequencing input: PBMCs. The nucleotide sequence reads as follows: TGTGCCAGCAGTTTCCAGTTCCAAGAGACCCAGTACTTC. This codes for CASSFQFQETQYF. The full variable domain, completed from the reference TRBV28 and TRBJ2-5 proteins outside the CDR3, reads DVKVTQSSRYLVKRTGEKVFLECVQDMDHENMFWYRQDPGLGLRLIYFSYDVKMKEKGDIPEGYSVSREKKERFSLILESASTNQTSMYLCASSFQFQETQYFGPGTRLLVL.